A selection of T cell receptor beta chains follows, all from one sample in a study of CD8 T cells in ankylosing spondylitis. Via MiXCR, TCRdb re-called the 5' RACE reads, giving one row per CDR3 protein. Among 25,000 to 35,000 distinct CDR3 sequences listed, under 40% were seen once. The specimen was synovial fluid, either unsorted or a sorted T cell fraction (not recorded which). All receptors come from a male donor with ankylosing spondylitis. Both conserved end residues are part of each CDR3. Each record gives: D gene, V gene, J gene, clone size, CDR3 DNA, CDR3 protein. A D gene is named only where the DNA matches it firmly. Rows give clone size only sometimes, using once, few, many, or a class for an expanded clone.

>-|TRBV7-9|TRBJ2-1|few
TGTGCCAGCAGCTTCGGGACATTTGAGCAGTTCTTC
CASSFGTFEQFF
>TRBD1|TRBV24-1|TRBJ1-1|-
TGTGCCACCAGTGATTCAGGGGGCACCACTGAAGCTTTCTTT
CATSDSGGTTEAFF
>-|TRBV12-3/TRBV12-4|TRBJ2-2|few
TGTGCCAGCCTCGAGGTGGGGAACACCGGGGAGCTGTTTTTT
CASLEVGNTGELFF
>-|TRBV5-1|TRBJ1-2|-
TGCGCCAGCAGCTTGGAGTACGGCCAGGATAACTATGGCTACACCTTC
CASSLEYGQDNYGYTF
>-|TRBV20-1|TRBJ1-4|many
TGCAGTGCTAGAGCTGAAGGGAAACTGTTTTTT
CSARAEGKLFF
>-|TRBV3-1|TRBJ2-1|-
TGTGCCAGCGCCAGTAGCTCCTACAATGAGCAGTTCTTC
CASASSSYNEQFF
>TRBD2|TRBV6-1|TRBJ2-7|few
TGTGCCAGCAGTGTGGGGACTAACACATTTTCCTACGAGCAGTACTTC
CASSVGTNTFSYEQYF
>TRBD2|TRBV20-1|TRBJ2-2|-
TGCAGTGCTAATAGCGGGAGGGCCACCGGGGAGCTGTTTTTT
CSANSGRATGELFF
>-|TRBV7-9|TRBJ2-3|many
TGTGCCAGCAGCTTGGTATATAGCACAGATACGCAGTATTTT
CASSLVYSTDTQYF
>-|TRBV12-3/TRBV12-4|TRBJ1-2|-
TGTGCCAGCACCCTGTCCAGGGTGTACTATGGCTACACCTTC
CASTLSRVYYGYTF